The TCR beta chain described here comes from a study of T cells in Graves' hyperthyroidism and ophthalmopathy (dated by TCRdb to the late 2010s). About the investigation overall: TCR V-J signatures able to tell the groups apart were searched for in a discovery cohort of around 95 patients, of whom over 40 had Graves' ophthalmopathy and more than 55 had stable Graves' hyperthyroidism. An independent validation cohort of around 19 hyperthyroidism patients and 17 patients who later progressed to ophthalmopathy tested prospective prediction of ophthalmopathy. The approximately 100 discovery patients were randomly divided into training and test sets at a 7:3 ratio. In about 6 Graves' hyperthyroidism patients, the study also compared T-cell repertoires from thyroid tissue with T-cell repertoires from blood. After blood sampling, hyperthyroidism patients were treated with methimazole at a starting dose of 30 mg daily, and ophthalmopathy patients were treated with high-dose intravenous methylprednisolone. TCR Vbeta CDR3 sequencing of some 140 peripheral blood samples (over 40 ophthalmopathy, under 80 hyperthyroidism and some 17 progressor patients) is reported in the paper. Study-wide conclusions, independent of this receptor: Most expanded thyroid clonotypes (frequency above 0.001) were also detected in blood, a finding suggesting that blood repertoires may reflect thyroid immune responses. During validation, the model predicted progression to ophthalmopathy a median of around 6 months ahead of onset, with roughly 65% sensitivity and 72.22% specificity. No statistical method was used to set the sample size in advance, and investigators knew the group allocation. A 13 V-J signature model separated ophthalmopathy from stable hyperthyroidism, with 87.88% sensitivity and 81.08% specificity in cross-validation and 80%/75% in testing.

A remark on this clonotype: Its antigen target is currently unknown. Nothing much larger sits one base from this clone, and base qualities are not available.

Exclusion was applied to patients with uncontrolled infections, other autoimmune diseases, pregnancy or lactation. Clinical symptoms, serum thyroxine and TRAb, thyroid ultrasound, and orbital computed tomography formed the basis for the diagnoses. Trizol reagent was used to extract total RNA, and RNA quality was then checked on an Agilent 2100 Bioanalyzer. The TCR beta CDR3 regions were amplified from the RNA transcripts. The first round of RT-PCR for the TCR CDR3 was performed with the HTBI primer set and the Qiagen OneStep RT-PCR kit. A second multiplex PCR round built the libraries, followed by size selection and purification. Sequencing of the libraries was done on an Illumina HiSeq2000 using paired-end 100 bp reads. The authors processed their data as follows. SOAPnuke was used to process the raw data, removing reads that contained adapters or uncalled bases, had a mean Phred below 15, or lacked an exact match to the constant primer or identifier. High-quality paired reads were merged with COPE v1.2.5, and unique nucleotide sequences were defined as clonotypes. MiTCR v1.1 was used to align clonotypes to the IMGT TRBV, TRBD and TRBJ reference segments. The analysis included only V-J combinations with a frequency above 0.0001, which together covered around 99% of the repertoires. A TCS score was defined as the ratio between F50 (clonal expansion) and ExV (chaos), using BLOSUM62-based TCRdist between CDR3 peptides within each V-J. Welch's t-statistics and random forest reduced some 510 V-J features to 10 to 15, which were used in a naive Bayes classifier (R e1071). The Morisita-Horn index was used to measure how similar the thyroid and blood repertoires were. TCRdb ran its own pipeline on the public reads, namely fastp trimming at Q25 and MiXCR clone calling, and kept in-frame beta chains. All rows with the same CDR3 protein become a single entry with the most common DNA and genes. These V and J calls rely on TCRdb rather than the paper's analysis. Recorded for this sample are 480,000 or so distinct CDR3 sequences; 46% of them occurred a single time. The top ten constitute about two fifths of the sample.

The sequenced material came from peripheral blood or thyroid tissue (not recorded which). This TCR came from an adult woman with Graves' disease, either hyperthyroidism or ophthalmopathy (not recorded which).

This receptor carries the CDR3 CATEGGAKSYEQYF. The nucleotide sequence is given as TGTGCCACAGAAGGGGGGGCTAAGTCCTACGAGCAGTACTTC. The sequence links TRBV14 to TRBJ2-7, and TRBD2 may be the D gene, going by 7 matching bases. The CDR3 has 14 amino acids, counting the end cysteine and phenylalanine. CDR3 DNA only is kept here, 42 bases in frame from base 1. Per the germline V gene, SGHDN is the CDR1 and FVKESK is the CDR2. Between the V and J ends, shortened by 10 bases and 1 base respectively, the junction contains 17 bases.